What follows is one T cell receptor beta chain and its context. Its antigen remains unidentified. The CDR3 ends on some other residue instead of the conserved phenylalanine or tryptophan, so this is likely a read error. It was from roughly 20-30 mg of unsorted bulk tissue that RNA and DNA were co-extracted. The data originate from a study of tumor-infiltrating lymphocytes in primary liver carcinoma. TCR beta cDNA was reverse-transcribed from 500 to 550 ng of total RNA. The reaction used a constant-region primer and ProtoScript II reverse transcriptase. Libraries of TCR beta came from three nested multiplex PCR rounds with slightly modified ARM-PCR. Forward primers for TRBV1-TRBV30 and a C-beta reverse primer served the first two PCR rounds, at approximately 10 cycles each. MiXCR was run by TCRdb on the multiplex PCR reads, yielding one entry per CDR3 protein. The sample contains approximately 100,000 distinct CDR3 sequences, approximately 70% of which appear only once.

Germline CDR1 SGHVS, CDR2 FQNEAQ. The length of the CDR3 is 14 residues. Study-level results: When set against blood, tumors had a significantly higher top-250-clone fraction (p = 0.039).

Source material: liver tumor tissue from sampling region 2. As for subset: tumor region T2, inferior pole. V and J are TRBV7-8 and TRBJ2-1; unclear D gene. This clonotype originated in a woman aged 60-70 years with primary liver carcinoma and hepatitis B virus infection. The CDR3 DNA follows: TGTACCAGCAGCCCCCTTGGTTACTACAATGAGCAGTTCCTC. It encodes CTSSPLGYYNEQFL.